The subject of this entry is one T cell receptor (beta chain). This clonotype was seen ten or more times. The antigen it recognizes is unknown. Per-nucleotide qualities are absent, and no much larger clonotype sits a single base away. Stable Graves' hyperthyroidism was defined as no progression to ophthalmopathy during 18 months of follow-up. Hyperthyroidism patients were aged 18 to 65 years and newly diagnosed, with disease duration of less than 2 months. Exclusion was applied to patients with uncontrolled infections, other autoimmune diseases, pregnancy or lactation. Diagnoses were based on clinical symptoms, serum thyroxine and TRAb, thyroid ultrasound and orbital computed tomography. PBMCs were separated from approximately 10 ml of fresh peripheral blood using Ficoll-Paque density gradient centrifugation. Trizol reagent was used to extract total RNA, and RNA quality was then checked on an Agilent 2100 Bioanalyzer.

The data originate from a study of T cells in Graves' hyperthyroidism and ophthalmopathy (dated by TCRdb to about 2019). In the study overall: Peripheral blood samples were taken at initial diagnosis, before any treatment was given. To identify distinguishing TCR V-J signatures, a discovery cohort of around 100 patients was used, comprising approximately 40 with Graves' ophthalmopathy and 57 with stable Graves' hyperthyroidism. Prospective prediction of ophthalmopathy was tested in an independent validation cohort consisting of 18 hyperthyroidism patients and 15 to 17 patients who later progressed to ophthalmopathy. The approximately 100 discovery patients were randomly divided into training and test sets at a 7:3 ratio. The study also compared thyroid tissue and blood T-cell repertoires from several Graves' hyperthyroidism patients. After blood sampling, hyperthyroidism patients were treated with methimazole at a starting dose of 30 mg daily, and ophthalmopathy patients were treated with high-dose intravenous methylprednisolone. TCR Vbeta CDR3 sequencing of 135 peripheral blood samples (over 40 ophthalmopathy, 75 to 85 hyperthyroidism and roughly 17 progressor patients) is reported in the paper. Study-level results and caveats: Sample size was not statistically predetermined, and blinding of investigators to group allocation was not performed. A 13 V-J signature model separated ophthalmopathy from stable hyperthyroidism, with roughly 88% sensitivity and roughly 82% specificity in cross-validation and 80%/75% in testing. Most expanded thyroid clonotypes (frequency above 0.001) were also detected in blood, a finding suggesting that blood repertoires may reflect thyroid immune responses. In validation, progression to ophthalmopathy was predicted by the model with almost 71% sensitivity and about 72% specificity, a median of approximately 6.5 months before onset.

The TCR beta CDR3 regions were amplified from the RNA transcripts. The first round of RT-PCR for the TCR CDR3 was performed with the HTBI primer set and the Qiagen OneStep RT-PCR kit. A second multiplex PCR round built the libraries, followed by size selection and purification. Libraries were sequenced paired-end with 100 bp reads on an Illumina HiSeq2000. The original pipeline was this. SOAPnuke was used to process the raw data, throwing out any read that contained adapters or uncalled bases, had a mean Phred below 15, or lacked an exact constant-primer or identifier match. COPE v1.2.5 was used to merge high-quality paired reads, and clonotypes were defined as unique nucleotide sequences. MiTCR v1.1 was used to align clonotypes to the IMGT TRBV, TRBD and TRBJ reference segments. Analysis was restricted to V-J combinations with a frequency above 0.0001, which covered 98% to 99.2% of repertoires. A TCS score was defined as the ratio between F50 (clonal expansion) and ExV (chaos), using BLOSUM62-based TCRdist between CDR3 peptides within each V-J. Welch's t-statistics and random forest reduced just over 500 V-J features to about 13, which were used in a naive Bayes classifier (R e1071). TCRdb ran its own pipeline on the public reads, namely fastp trimming at Q25 and MiXCR clone calling, and kept in-frame beta chains. Rows with one shared CDR3 protein collapse into an entry with the most common genes and DNA. TCRdb's processing, not the study's, gives the V and J calls here. The sample table contains hundreds of thousands of distinct CDR3 sequences; only one count was recorded for roughly 15% of them. The top ten constitute 3.5% to 4% of the sample.

The source material was blood. The sequence derives from a woman in her thirties with Graves' hyperthyroidism.

The CDR3 protein: CASQVWGREQYF. Here is the DNA: TGTGCCAGTCAGGTCTGGGGAAGGGAGCAGTACTTC. The sequence links TRBV28 to TRBJ2-7, with no reliable assignment of the D segment. V is shortened by 9 bases, J by 7 bases, and the region joining them spans 16 bases. CDR1 and CDR2 are read off the germline V gene as MDHEN and SYDVKM. Counted from cysteine to phenylalanine, this CDR3 has 12 amino acids. The sequence is cut down to CDR3 DNA, 36 bases in frame from base 1.